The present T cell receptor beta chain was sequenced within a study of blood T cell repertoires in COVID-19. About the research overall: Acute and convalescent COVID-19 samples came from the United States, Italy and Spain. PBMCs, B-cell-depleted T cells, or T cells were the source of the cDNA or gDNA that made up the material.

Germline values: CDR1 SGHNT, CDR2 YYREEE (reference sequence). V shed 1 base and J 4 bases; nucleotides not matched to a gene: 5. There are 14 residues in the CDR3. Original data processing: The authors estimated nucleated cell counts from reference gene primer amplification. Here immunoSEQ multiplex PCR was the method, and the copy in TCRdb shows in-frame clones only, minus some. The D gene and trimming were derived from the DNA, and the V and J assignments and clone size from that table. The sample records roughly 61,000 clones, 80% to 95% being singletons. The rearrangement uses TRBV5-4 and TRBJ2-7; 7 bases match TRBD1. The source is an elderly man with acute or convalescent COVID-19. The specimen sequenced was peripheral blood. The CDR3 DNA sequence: TGTGCCAGCAGCTTGCAGGGGGACGCTTACGAGCAGTACTTC. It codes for CASSLQGDAYEQYF.